These 7 T cell receptor beta chains were sequenced from one sample in a study of blood T cell repertoires in COVID-19. Method: immunoSEQ multiplex PCR; TCRdb's copy keeps in-frame clones and lacks some. The repertoire holds 280,000 or so clones, with around 87% as singletons. Material: peripheral blood. Receptor source: a woman in her 30s who had recovered from COVID-19.

The CDR3 reads CASSPRIGRQGGEKLFF. CDR3 in DNA: TGTGCCAGCAGCCCGCGGATCGGACGACAGGGTGGAGAAAAACTGTTTTTT. This chain joins TRBV3-1 (or the pseudogene TRBV3-2) and TRBJ1-4, with 7 bases aligning to TRBD1. Germline V gene data show CDR1 as LGHDT and CDR2 as YNNKEL (reference sequence). The V gene end was trimmed by 4 bases and the J gene end by 8 bases; junction bases not matched to a gene: 16. The CDR3 loop spans 17 amino acids.

This chain uses TRBV5-1 with TRBJ2-3, with 8 bases fitting TRBD2. The CDR3 has 16 residues. Germline CDR1 and CDR2: SGHRS and YFSETQ. Trimming removed 4 bases from V and 2 bases from J; junction bases left unmatched: 9. The CDR3 nucleotides are TGCGCCAGCAGCAGTGGACTAGCTGGAGCCACAGATACGCAGTATTTT. Translation gives CASSSGLAGATDTQYF.

The table lists this clone with a few counts. V is TRBV5-1 and J is TRBJ2-5; D is unresolved. Germline V CDR1 and CDR2: SGHRS, YFSETQ. The CDR3 has 16 residues. Trimming pared 0 bases from V and 6 bases from J, leaving 18 bases between. CDR3 sequence reads: CASSLEIRLQAQTQYF. CDR3 bases: TGCGCCAGCAGCTTGGAGATAAGACTTCAAGCCCAGACCCAGTACTTC.

This clone occurred a few times. The CDR3 region is CASSITQGSSTEAFF. The CDR3 region has the DNA TGCGCCAGCAGCATCACACAGGGGTCGAGCACTGAAGCTTTCTTT. This sequence joins TRBV4-1 and TRBJ1-1; the match to TRBD1 covers 7 bases. Losses at the gene ends were 5 bases for V and 4 bases for J; bases not matched to a gene: 10. Germline values: CDR1 MGHRA, CDR2 YSYEKL. The length of the CDR3 is 15 residues.

The chain has TRBV2 and TRBJ1-2; no clear D gene. Germline V CDR1 and CDR2: SNHLY, FYNNEI. The V end was cut by 5 bases, the J end by 6 bases, with 10 bases between. This CDR3 has 12 residues. The CDR3 loop is CASSWAGNGYTF. The CDR3 DNA is TGTGCCAGCAGTTGGGCAGGAAATGGCTACACCTTC.

The chain has TRBV5-1 and TRBJ2-2, with 7 bases identical to TRBD1. J was trimmed by 5 bases and V by 7 bases; bases with no gene match: 8. Germline V gene lookup returns CDR1 SGHRS and CDR2 YFSETQ. CDR3 length: 14 amino acids. The CDR3 DNA follows: TGCGCCAGCGGTGGAACAGGGGATACCGGGGAGCTGTTTTTT. Translated, it gives CASGGTGDTGELFF. The full variable domain, with the rest looked up from reference TRBV5-1 and TRBJ2-2, is KAGVTQTPRYLIKTRGQQVTLSCSPISGHRSVSWYQQTPGQGLQFLFEYFSETQRNKGNFPGRFSGRQFSNSRSEMNVSTLELGDSALYLCASGGTGDTGELFFGEGSRLTVL.

The rearrangement uses TRBV10-1 and TRBJ2-1; 10 bases align to TRBD2. V shed 5 bases, J shed 10 bases, and the junction held 14 bases outside the gene matches. This CDR3 has 16 amino acids. The V gene's germline CDR1 is WNHNN and CDR2 SYGVQD (reference sequence). The chain's CDR3 is CASSYLLGPGLAEQFF. The CDR3 DNA reads TGCGCCAGCAGTTATCTGTTGGGACCGGGACTAGCGGAGCAGTTCTTC.